The following is a TCR beta chain sequence with its context. The antigen is unknown. Generated by immunoSEQ multiplex PCR, the TCRdb table keeps only in-frame clones and is missing some. The sample carries around 76,000 clones, over 80% recorded once. The data are from a study of T cell responses to AZD1222 COVID-19 vaccine. The CDR3 runs 13 residues. The trim removed 6 bases at V and 5 bases at J, leaving 6 bases unmatched. Germline V CDR1 and CDR2: MNHNY, SVGAGI (reference sequence). Study observations and caveats: As reported, nearly half of all spike-specific TCRs target variant regions that are unmutated. Two AZD1222 administrations were followed by greater Spike-specific TCR breadth and depth.

This TCR was recovered from an adult in good health. The J gene is TRBJ1-2, the V gene TRBV6-6; TRBD1 agrees at 7 bases. Material: peripheral blood, obtained on day 0 of AZD1222 vaccination. DNA of the CDR3: TGTGCCAGCAGAGAGACAGGGTCTTATGGCTACACCTTC. Translated: CASRETGSYGYTF.